The rows below give T cell receptor beta chains drawn from one sample of a study of OX40 agonist ivuxolimab in advanced cancers. Data came from immunoSEQ multiplex PCR; TCRdb stores just in-frame clones and leaves some out. The table lists about 88,000 clones, approximately 87% of them singletons, with roughly 1.5% in the top ten. The source was CD4+ or CD8+ T cells sorted from blood, collected in a trial of the OX40 agonist ivuxolimab. The receptor set was obtained from an adult with an advanced solid tumor such as melanoma, head and neck, liver or kidney cancer. The CDR3 runs from the conserved cysteine through the conserved F or W. Fields, in order: J gene, D gene, CDR3 length, V gene, clone size, CDR3 protein, CDR3 DNA. D genes are given only for firm matches. Rows may omit the clone size; those that give it use once, few, many or a size class.

j_call: TRBJ2-3; d_call: TRBD2; cdr3_length: 15; v_call: TRBV4-2; clone_size: NA; cdr3_aa: CASSLAGPLTDTQYF; cdr3_nt: TGTGCCAGCAGCCTAGCGGGGCCTCTCACAGATACGCAGTATTTT
j_call: TRBJ1-2; d_call: NA; cdr3_length: 15; v_call: TRBV18; clone_size: NA; cdr3_aa: CASSPPEGVDYGYTF; cdr3_nt: TGTGCCAGCTCACCACCGGAGGGGGTGGACTATGGCTACACCTTC
j_call: TRBJ1-3; d_call: NA; cdr3_length: 14; v_call: TRBV19; clone_size: NA; cdr3_aa: CASREGISGNTIYF; cdr3_nt: TGTGCCAGTAGGGAGGGGATCTCTGGAAACACCATATATTTT
j_call: TRBJ1-5; d_call: NA; cdr3_length: 15; v_call: TRBV27; clone_size: NA; cdr3_aa: CASSNQGLNNQPQHF; cdr3_nt: TGTGCCAGCAGTAATCAGGGATTGAACAATCAGCCCCAGCATTTT
j_call: TRBJ2-5; d_call: NA; cdr3_length: 16; v_call: TRBV4-1; clone_size: NA; cdr3_aa: CASSQYGTGLQKTQYF; cdr3_nt: TGCGCCAGCAGCCAATACGGAACGGGCCTCCAAAAGACCCAGTACTTC
j_call: TRBJ2-7; d_call: TRBD2; cdr3_length: 15; v_call: TRBV7-9; clone_size: NA; cdr3_aa: CASSASGIGAYEQYF; cdr3_nt: TGTGCCAGCAGCGCGAGCGGGATAGGGGCCTACGAGCAGTACTTC
j_call: TRBJ2-1; d_call: NA; cdr3_length: 11; v_call: TRBV11-2; clone_size: few; cdr3_aa: CASSLTNEQFF; cdr3_nt: TGTGCCAGCAGCTTAACGAATGAGCAGTTCTTC
j_call: TRBJ2-1; d_call: TRBD1; cdr3_length: 17; v_call: TRBV18; clone_size: NA; cdr3_aa: CASSPPKAGTGLNEQFF; cdr3_nt: TGTGCCAGCTCACCACCGAAAGCTGGGACAGGGCTCAATGAGCAGTTCTTC
j_call: TRBJ2-7; d_call: TRBD1; cdr3_length: 15; v_call: TRBV5-4; clone_size: once; cdr3_aa: CASSLGRTGNYEQYF; cdr3_nt: TGTGCCAGCAGCTTGGGACGGACAGGGAACTACGAGCAGTACTTC
j_call: TRBJ2-2; d_call: TRBD1; cdr3_length: 13; v_call: TRBV27; clone_size: NA; cdr3_aa: CASRTGFPGELFF; cdr3_nt: TGTGCCAGCCGGACAGGGTTCCCCGGGGAGCTGTTTTTT
j_call: TRBJ2-7; d_call: NA; cdr3_length: 13; v_call: TRBV2; clone_size: NA; cdr3_aa: CASSESVRTKQYF; cdr3_nt: TGTGCCAGCAGTGAATCTGTTCGTACGAAGCAGTACTTC
j_call: TRBJ2-5; d_call: NA; cdr3_length: 13; v_call: TRBV18; clone_size: NA; cdr3_aa: CASSQGLQETQYF; cdr3_nt: TGTGCCAGCTCCCAAGGTCTACAAGAGACCCAGTACTTC